This TCR beta chain was obtained from a study of blood T cell repertoires in COVID-19. Across the study: COVID-19 samples collected from the United States, Italy and Spain covered acute and convalescent phases.

The data were produced by immunoSEQ multiplex PCR, yet TCRdb's version contains in-frame clones alone and is incomplete. The sample consists of over 250,000 clones, approximately 90% of them appearing once. From germline, CDR1 is SNHLY and CDR2 FYNNEI. The CDR3 runs to 13 residues. The V gene end was trimmed by 1 base and the J gene end by 11 bases; junction bases not matched to a gene: 7. Sample: PBMCs or T cells enriched from blood (not recorded which). This chain joins TRBV2 and TRBJ1-1; TRBD1 matches at 7 bases. The receptor comes from an older woman in a cohort exposed to, infected with or recovered from COVID-19 (not recorded which). This CDR3 reads CASSEGQGRHAFF. The DNA for the CDR3 is TGTGCCAGCAGTGAAGGACAGGGAAGGCATGCTTTCTTT.